Listed below are T cell receptor beta chains from one sample, sequenced in a study of identical twins. From the 5' RACE reads, TCRdb called clonotypes with MiXCR, one entry per CDR3 protein. Of 280,000 or so distinct CDR3 sequences detected, under 9.5% appear once; the ten largest clones hold about 2.1%. This sample was also put to use in a study of yellow fever vaccine responses in identical twins.

The sample was memory (CD45RO+) T cells sorted from blood. The source of these receptors is a woman aged 18 to 35 in good health. Both conserved end residues are part of each CDR3. A D gene is named only where the DNA matches it firmly. Clone size appears in some rows only: once, few, many, or a class for an expanded clone.

size: many
D: NA
V: TRBV28
J: TRBJ1-4
DNA: TGTGCCAGCGGCCTACATGAAAAACTGTTTTTT
CDR3: CASGLHEKLFF

size: many
D: NA
V: TRBV29-1
J: TRBJ2-3
DNA: TGCAGCGCCGAGGCCAGCGGAGATACGCAGTATTTT
CDR3: CSAEASGDTQYF

size: NA
D: NA
V: TRBV12-3/TRBV12-4
J: TRBJ2-4
DNA: TGTGCCAGCAGTTTATCAAGACAGAAAGCCAAAAACATTCAGTACTTC
CDR3: CASSLSRQKAKNIQYF

size: many
D: TRBD1
V: TRBV2
J: TRBJ1-5
DNA: TGTGCCAGCAGTGACCGGACAGGGGTGAATCAGCCCCAGCATTTT
CDR3: CASSDRTGVNQPQHF

size: NA
D: TRBD2
V: TRBV6-2/TRBV6-3
J: TRBJ2-1
DNA: TGTGCCAGCAGTTCGGGACTAGCGAACGAGCAGTTCTTC
CDR3: CASSSGLANEQFF

size: many
D: NA
V: TRBV11-2
J: TRBJ1-3
DNA: TGTGCCAGCAGGGGGCCGGTTCGCTCTGGAAACACCATATATTTT
CDR3: CASRGPVRSGNTIYF

size: many
D: NA
V: TRBV9
J: TRBJ1-2
DNA: TGTGCCAGCAGCGTACAGGTCTCCGACTATGGCTACACCTTC
CDR3: CASSVQVSDYGYTF

size: many
D: TRBD2
V: TRBV3-1
J: TRBJ2-3
DNA: TGTGCCAGCAGCCAAGGGACTAGAAGCGATACGCAGTATTTT
CDR3: CASSQGTRSDTQYF

size: NA
D: TRBD1
V: TRBV20-1
J: TRBJ1-1
DNA: TGCAGTGCTCCCCAGGGGACAGAACCCTCCGGGGCTTTCTTT
CDR3: CSAPQGTEPSGAFF

size: few
D: TRBD2
V: TRBV20-1
J: TRBJ2-3
DNA: TGCAGTGCTAGAGGGTTGTTATACGGCGGGAGTTCCGCAGATACGCAGTATTTT
CDR3: CSARGLLYGGSSADTQYF

size: NA
D: TRBD2
V: TRBV3-1
J: TRBJ2-5
DNA: TGTGCCAGCAGCCTAGGACTAGCGGGGAGACAAGAGACCCAGTACTTC
CDR3: CASSLGLAGRQETQYF

size: NA
D: NA
V: TRBV9
J: TRBJ1-4
DNA: TGTGCCAGCAGCTTTATGGACGGTTCAACTAATGAAAAACTGTTTTTT
CDR3: CASSFMDGSTNEKLFF

size: many
D: NA
V: TRBV7-8
J: TRBJ1-2
DNA: TGTGCCAGCAGCTTAAGGAGCCTCCGAGGCTACACCTTC
CDR3: CASSLRSLRGYTF

size: few
D: NA
V: TRBV3-1
J: TRBJ2-3
DNA: TGTGCCAGCAGCCAATGGGCGGGCACAGATACGCAGTATTTT
CDR3: CASSQWAGTDTQYF

size: many
D: NA
V: TRBV11-2
J: TRBJ1-1
DNA: TGTGCCAGCAGCTGGACAGCGAACACTGAAGCTTTCTTT
CDR3: CASSWTANTEAFF

size: few
D: TRBD2
V: TRBV12-3/TRBV12-4
J: TRBJ2-2
DNA: TGTGCCAGCAGTAAGCTAGCGGGAGGTGGAGAGACCGGGGAGCTGTTTTTT
CDR3: CASSKLAGGGETGELFF

size: few
D: TRBD2
V: TRBV5-1
J: TRBJ2-3
DNA: TGCGCCAGCAGCTCGACTAGCGGGGGGGCCGCAGATACGCAGTATTTT
CDR3: CASSSTSGGAADTQYF

size: many
D: NA
V: TRBV14
J: TRBJ1-1
DNA: TGTGCCAGCAGCCAGGGACGGATGAACACTGAAGCTTTCTTT
CDR3: CASSQGRMNTEAFF

size: many
D: NA
V: TRBV5-1
J: TRBJ2-2
DNA: TGCGCCAGCAGATTTGTAGATACCGGGGAGCTGTTTTTT
CDR3: CASRFVDTGELFF

size: few
D: NA
V: TRBV10-3
J: TRBJ2-1
DNA: TGTGCCATCAGCCGGGTCCCGTCCTACAATGAGCAGTTCTTC
CDR3: CAISRVPSYNEQFF

size: NA
D: NA
V: TRBV12-5
J: TRBJ2-2
DNA: TGTGCTAGTGGTTTGGTTCCCGAGGGCACCGGGGAGCTGTTTTTT
CDR3: CASGLVPEGTGELFF

size: many
D: NA
V: TRBV12-3/TRBV12-4
J: TRBJ1-1
DNA: TGTGCCAGCAGGGTGCAGGGGACGAACACTGAAGCTTTCTTT
CDR3: CASRVQGTNTEAFF

size: many
D: NA
V: TRBV14
J: TRBJ1-1
DNA: TGTGCCAGCAGCATAAGCGACGGGAACACTGAAGCTTTCTTT
CDR3: CASSISDGNTEAFF

size: many
D: NA
V: TRBV11-2
J: TRBJ2-3
DNA: TGTGCCAGCAGCCCTCAGGGGCCAGATACGCAGTATTTT
CDR3: CASSPQGPDTQYF

size: few
D: TRBD1
V: TRBV5-1
J: TRBJ1-1
DNA: TGCGCCAGCAGCTCACAGGGGATTGAAGCTTTCTTT
CDR3: CASSSQGIEAFF

size: few
D: TRBD2
V: TRBV7-2
J: TRBJ2-4
DNA: TGTGCCAGCAGCTCAACACTAGCGGCGGACATTCAGTACTTC
CDR3: CASSSTLAADIQYF

size: few
D: TRBD1
V: TRBV29-1
J: TRBJ1-1
DNA: TGCAGCACCCTGACAGGGGACACTGAAGCTTTCTTT
CDR3: CSTLTGDTEAFF

size: NA
D: NA
V: TRBV10-2
J: TRBJ2-5
DNA: TGCGCCAGCAGTGAGTTTTCGGGAGCCCAGTACTTC
CDR3: CASSEFSGAQYF

size: NA
D: TRBD1
V: TRBV5-1
J: TRBJ2-2
DNA: TGCGCCAGCAGCGGAACAGGGGTCCAGACCGGGGAGCTGTTTTTT
CDR3: CASSGTGVQTGELFF

size: many
D: NA
V: TRBV20-1
J: TRBJ2-1
DNA: TGCAGTACCAGATATAATTACCAGGGACGCAATGAGCAGTTCTTC
CDR3: CSTRYNYQGRNEQFF

size: many
D: NA
V: TRBV20-1
J: TRBJ1-1
DNA: TGCAGTGCTAGTCAGGGGCCGGTCCTGAACACTGAAGCTTTCTTT
CDR3: CSASQGPVLNTEAFF

size: few
D: NA
V: TRBV9
J: TRBJ2-7
DNA: TGTGCCAGCAGTCTCCGAGCGGACCCAGCCTACGAGCAGTACTTC
CDR3: CASSLRADPAYEQYF

size: many
D: TRBD2
V: TRBV5-1
J: TRBJ2-5
DNA: TGCGCCAGCAGCTTGGATGGAGCGGGGCAAGAGACCCAGTACTTC
CDR3: CASSLDGAGQETQYF

size: NA
D: NA
V: TRBV6-1
J: TRBJ1-5
DNA: TGTGCCAGCAGTGACAGGTCTCGTGAAAGCAATCAGCCCCAGCATTTT
CDR3: CASSDRSRESNQPQHF

size: many
D: TRBD1
V: TRBV7-9
J: TRBJ1-1
DNA: TGTGCCAGCAGCCCTTCGGGACAGTCCATGAACACTGAAGCTTTCTTT
CDR3: CASSPSGQSMNTEAFF

size: NA
D: NA
V: TRBV20-1
J: TRBJ2-7
DNA: TGCAGTGCCACTCCGGGACATACGATGCCCTACGAGCAGTACTTC
CDR3: CSATPGHTMPYEQYF

size: NA
D: NA
V: TRBV20-1
J: TRBJ2-3
DNA: TGCAGCCCCTCTTCATCAGATACGCAGTATTTT
CDR3: CSPSSSDTQYF

size: many
D: NA
V: TRBV4-2
J: TRBJ1-2
DNA: TGTGCCAGCAGCCAAGGGTCGCTTCTCATCTACACCTTC
CDR3: CASSQGSLLIYTF

size: NA
D: TRBD2
V: TRBV11-2
J: TRBJ2-3
DNA: TGTGCCAGCAGCTTAGGGGGACTAGGAGCAGATACGCAGTATTTT
CDR3: CASSLGGLGADTQYF

size: many
D: NA
V: TRBV14
J: TRBJ2-1
DNA: TGTGCCAGCAGCCCCCCTGGGGCGGGGGCAAATGAGCAGTTCTTC
CDR3: CASSPPGAGANEQFF

size: many
D: NA
V: TRBV6-5
J: TRBJ2-2
DNA: TGTGCCAGCAGTTCTCGGGGGAACACCGGGGAGCTGTTTTTT
CDR3: CASSSRGNTGELFF

size: NA
D: NA
V: TRBV5-5
J: TRBJ1-1
DNA: TGTGCCAGCAGCTTCGGCCCCTCGGTGGAAGCTTTCTTT
CDR3: CASSFGPSVEAFF

size: few
D: TRBD1
V: TRBV12-3/TRBV12-4
J: TRBJ2-7
DNA: TGTGCCAGCCAGGACAGGGTCCACGAGCAGTACTTC
CDR3: CASQDRVHEQYF